Below, 2 T cell receptor beta chains from the same sample are listed, as sequenced in a study of vaccination and CD4 T cells after COVID-19. Their cognate antigens are unknown. Time point indicated: late sampling 161 to 241 days after vaccination in three convalescent patients. Described treatment: approximately nine-day PBMC culture with coronavirus spike peptide pools or control peptides (ViraFEST assay). The Oncomine TCR Beta short-read assay was what sequenced the DNA obtained from cultured CD4+ T cells. TCRdb itself ran the PCR reads through MiXCR, one entry per CDR3 protein. The profile shows about 21,000 distinct CDR3 sequences, roughly 36% of them singletons. The sample in question was CD4+ T cells from blood, cultured in vitro, obtained about 7 months after SARS-CoV-2 vaccination. The receptors come from a human donor who had recovered from COVID-19.

This clonotype was seen more than once but under ten times. The chain combines TRBV7-9 with TRBJ2-1, with 7 positions matching TRBD2. V trimming: 5 bases; J trimming: 2 bases; junction bases outside the gene matches: 6. This CDR3 has 15 amino acids. The germline CDR1 and CDR2 sequences are SEHNR and FQNEAQ (reference sequence). The CDR3 coding sequence is TGTGCCAGCAGCCTAAGCGGGACGGCCTACAATGAGCAGTTCTTC. Amino acid sequence: CASSLSGTAYNEQFF.

The CDR3 nucleotides are TGTGCCAGCAGTGAAGCGCGTAACACCGGGGAGCTGTTTTTT. This gives the protein CASSEARNTGELFF. J is TRBJ2-2 and V is TRBV2; D not resolved. Germline lookup yields CDR1 SNHLY and CDR2 FYNNEI. V lost 0 bases and J 2 bases, leaving 4 bases between the germline ends. This CDR3 contains 14 residues.